This TCR beta chain emerged from a study of T cell responses to AZD1222 COVID-19 vaccine. The study's findings and limits: There were vaccine-associated CD4 TCRs across spike, dominant at 160-218 and 743-854. Elevations in Spike-specific TCR breadth and depth followed administration of two AZD1222 doses. The donor cohort was predominantly white British with a female majority, and clonal diversity may have been underestimated. Only 5 or 6 individuals given AZD1222 were seropositive at baseline.

Some clones are missing from TCRdb's copy, which holds only in-frame ones; the method was immunoSEQ multiplex PCR. The data show 180,000 or so clones, about 93% seen once. Notes on this clone: Its antigen is unidentified.

The V end lost 4 bases, the J end lost 4 bases, and 16 bases lay between the germline ends. This CDR3 contains 15 residues. Germline CDR1 and CDR2: SNHLY and FYNNEI. The gene calls are TRBV2 and TRBJ1-2; a possible D gene is TRBD1 (6 bases). This specimen was peripheral blood, taken 28 days after the second dose of the MenACWY control vaccine. The TCR comes from an adult who received the MenACWY meningococcal vaccine as a control. DNA of the CDR3: TGTGCCAGCAGTGTGAGTACGACAGGCCCCTATGGCTACACCTTC. It translates to CASSVSTTGPYGYTF.